The 5 T cell receptor beta chains presented below share a single source sample, sequenced in a study of blood T cells in healthy people across ages. Primed by a sample-barcoded 5' primer and a J-beta primer mix, a second PCR proceeded for roughly 6 to 12 cycles. TCRdb recomputed calls from the 5' RACE reads with MiXCR, one row per CDR3 protein. The table has around 870,000 distinct CDR3 sequences, 29% seen once. Source material: blood. The receptors derive from a woman aged 80 or over in good health.

This clonotype has just a few counts. The chain carries TRBV6-5 and TRBJ1-2; 7 nucleotides agree with TRBD1. Unmatched junction bases numbered 4, after V lost 8 bases and J lost 4 bases. The CDR3 loop spans 12 amino acids. CDR1 is MNHEY, CDR2 SVGAGI, per germline. CDR3 bases: TGTGCCAGCCAGGGGGGCGGCTATGGCTACACCTTC. This codes for CASQGGGYGYTF.

This clonotype was seen ten or more times. This chain connects TRBV7-2 to TRBJ2-7; D might be TRBD2 (6 bases). V lost 4 bases and J 3 bases, leaving 16 bases between the germline ends. Looked up from germline, CDR1 is SGHTA and CDR2 is FQGNSA. The CDR3 totals 15 residues. The CDR3 coding sequence is TGTGCCAGCAGCTCATATGTCGGGACTGGCTACGAGCAGTACTTC. The encoded protein is CASSSYVGTGYEQYF.

This clonotype has ten or more counts. The chain employs TRBV20-1 and TRBJ2-7; the D gene is possibly TRBD1 (6 bases). Germline V gene data show CDR1 as DFQATT and CDR2 as SNEGSKA (reference sequence). Trimming took off 5 bases at V and 0 bases at J, with 11 bases between the two ends. CDR3 length equals 13 residues. Here the CDR3 reads CSASRDTSYEQYF. The CDR3 DNA is TGCAGTGCTTCCCGGGACACCTCCTACGAGCAGTACTTC.

The V call is TRBV7-9, the J call TRBJ2-5; 13 positions match TRBD2. The DNA matches TRBJ2-7 better at its end, which makes the J call doubtful. Germline V lookup: CDR1 SEHNR, CDR2 FQNEAQ (reference sequence). The CDR3 is made up of 17 amino acids. The CDR3 loop is CASSLAGGTSGAYEQYF. The CDR3 DNA sequence: TGTGCCAGCAGCTTAGCCGGGGGGACTAGCGGGGCATACGAGCAGTACTTC.

About this clonotype: A much larger clonotype is one base distant, so this may be a read error. This chain connects TRBV5-1 to TRBJ2-1, with a tentative D call TRBD2 (5 bases). The DNA end favors TRBJ2-7, so the J call may be wrong. The CDR3 has 18 amino acids. Germline V gene lookup returns CDR1 SGHRS and CDR2 YFSETQ. The CDR3 DNA sequence: TGCGCCAGCAGCTTGTCTCCTAACGGTGGGAGCTCCTACAATGAGCAGTACTTC. Amino acids: CASSLSPNGGSSYNEQYF.